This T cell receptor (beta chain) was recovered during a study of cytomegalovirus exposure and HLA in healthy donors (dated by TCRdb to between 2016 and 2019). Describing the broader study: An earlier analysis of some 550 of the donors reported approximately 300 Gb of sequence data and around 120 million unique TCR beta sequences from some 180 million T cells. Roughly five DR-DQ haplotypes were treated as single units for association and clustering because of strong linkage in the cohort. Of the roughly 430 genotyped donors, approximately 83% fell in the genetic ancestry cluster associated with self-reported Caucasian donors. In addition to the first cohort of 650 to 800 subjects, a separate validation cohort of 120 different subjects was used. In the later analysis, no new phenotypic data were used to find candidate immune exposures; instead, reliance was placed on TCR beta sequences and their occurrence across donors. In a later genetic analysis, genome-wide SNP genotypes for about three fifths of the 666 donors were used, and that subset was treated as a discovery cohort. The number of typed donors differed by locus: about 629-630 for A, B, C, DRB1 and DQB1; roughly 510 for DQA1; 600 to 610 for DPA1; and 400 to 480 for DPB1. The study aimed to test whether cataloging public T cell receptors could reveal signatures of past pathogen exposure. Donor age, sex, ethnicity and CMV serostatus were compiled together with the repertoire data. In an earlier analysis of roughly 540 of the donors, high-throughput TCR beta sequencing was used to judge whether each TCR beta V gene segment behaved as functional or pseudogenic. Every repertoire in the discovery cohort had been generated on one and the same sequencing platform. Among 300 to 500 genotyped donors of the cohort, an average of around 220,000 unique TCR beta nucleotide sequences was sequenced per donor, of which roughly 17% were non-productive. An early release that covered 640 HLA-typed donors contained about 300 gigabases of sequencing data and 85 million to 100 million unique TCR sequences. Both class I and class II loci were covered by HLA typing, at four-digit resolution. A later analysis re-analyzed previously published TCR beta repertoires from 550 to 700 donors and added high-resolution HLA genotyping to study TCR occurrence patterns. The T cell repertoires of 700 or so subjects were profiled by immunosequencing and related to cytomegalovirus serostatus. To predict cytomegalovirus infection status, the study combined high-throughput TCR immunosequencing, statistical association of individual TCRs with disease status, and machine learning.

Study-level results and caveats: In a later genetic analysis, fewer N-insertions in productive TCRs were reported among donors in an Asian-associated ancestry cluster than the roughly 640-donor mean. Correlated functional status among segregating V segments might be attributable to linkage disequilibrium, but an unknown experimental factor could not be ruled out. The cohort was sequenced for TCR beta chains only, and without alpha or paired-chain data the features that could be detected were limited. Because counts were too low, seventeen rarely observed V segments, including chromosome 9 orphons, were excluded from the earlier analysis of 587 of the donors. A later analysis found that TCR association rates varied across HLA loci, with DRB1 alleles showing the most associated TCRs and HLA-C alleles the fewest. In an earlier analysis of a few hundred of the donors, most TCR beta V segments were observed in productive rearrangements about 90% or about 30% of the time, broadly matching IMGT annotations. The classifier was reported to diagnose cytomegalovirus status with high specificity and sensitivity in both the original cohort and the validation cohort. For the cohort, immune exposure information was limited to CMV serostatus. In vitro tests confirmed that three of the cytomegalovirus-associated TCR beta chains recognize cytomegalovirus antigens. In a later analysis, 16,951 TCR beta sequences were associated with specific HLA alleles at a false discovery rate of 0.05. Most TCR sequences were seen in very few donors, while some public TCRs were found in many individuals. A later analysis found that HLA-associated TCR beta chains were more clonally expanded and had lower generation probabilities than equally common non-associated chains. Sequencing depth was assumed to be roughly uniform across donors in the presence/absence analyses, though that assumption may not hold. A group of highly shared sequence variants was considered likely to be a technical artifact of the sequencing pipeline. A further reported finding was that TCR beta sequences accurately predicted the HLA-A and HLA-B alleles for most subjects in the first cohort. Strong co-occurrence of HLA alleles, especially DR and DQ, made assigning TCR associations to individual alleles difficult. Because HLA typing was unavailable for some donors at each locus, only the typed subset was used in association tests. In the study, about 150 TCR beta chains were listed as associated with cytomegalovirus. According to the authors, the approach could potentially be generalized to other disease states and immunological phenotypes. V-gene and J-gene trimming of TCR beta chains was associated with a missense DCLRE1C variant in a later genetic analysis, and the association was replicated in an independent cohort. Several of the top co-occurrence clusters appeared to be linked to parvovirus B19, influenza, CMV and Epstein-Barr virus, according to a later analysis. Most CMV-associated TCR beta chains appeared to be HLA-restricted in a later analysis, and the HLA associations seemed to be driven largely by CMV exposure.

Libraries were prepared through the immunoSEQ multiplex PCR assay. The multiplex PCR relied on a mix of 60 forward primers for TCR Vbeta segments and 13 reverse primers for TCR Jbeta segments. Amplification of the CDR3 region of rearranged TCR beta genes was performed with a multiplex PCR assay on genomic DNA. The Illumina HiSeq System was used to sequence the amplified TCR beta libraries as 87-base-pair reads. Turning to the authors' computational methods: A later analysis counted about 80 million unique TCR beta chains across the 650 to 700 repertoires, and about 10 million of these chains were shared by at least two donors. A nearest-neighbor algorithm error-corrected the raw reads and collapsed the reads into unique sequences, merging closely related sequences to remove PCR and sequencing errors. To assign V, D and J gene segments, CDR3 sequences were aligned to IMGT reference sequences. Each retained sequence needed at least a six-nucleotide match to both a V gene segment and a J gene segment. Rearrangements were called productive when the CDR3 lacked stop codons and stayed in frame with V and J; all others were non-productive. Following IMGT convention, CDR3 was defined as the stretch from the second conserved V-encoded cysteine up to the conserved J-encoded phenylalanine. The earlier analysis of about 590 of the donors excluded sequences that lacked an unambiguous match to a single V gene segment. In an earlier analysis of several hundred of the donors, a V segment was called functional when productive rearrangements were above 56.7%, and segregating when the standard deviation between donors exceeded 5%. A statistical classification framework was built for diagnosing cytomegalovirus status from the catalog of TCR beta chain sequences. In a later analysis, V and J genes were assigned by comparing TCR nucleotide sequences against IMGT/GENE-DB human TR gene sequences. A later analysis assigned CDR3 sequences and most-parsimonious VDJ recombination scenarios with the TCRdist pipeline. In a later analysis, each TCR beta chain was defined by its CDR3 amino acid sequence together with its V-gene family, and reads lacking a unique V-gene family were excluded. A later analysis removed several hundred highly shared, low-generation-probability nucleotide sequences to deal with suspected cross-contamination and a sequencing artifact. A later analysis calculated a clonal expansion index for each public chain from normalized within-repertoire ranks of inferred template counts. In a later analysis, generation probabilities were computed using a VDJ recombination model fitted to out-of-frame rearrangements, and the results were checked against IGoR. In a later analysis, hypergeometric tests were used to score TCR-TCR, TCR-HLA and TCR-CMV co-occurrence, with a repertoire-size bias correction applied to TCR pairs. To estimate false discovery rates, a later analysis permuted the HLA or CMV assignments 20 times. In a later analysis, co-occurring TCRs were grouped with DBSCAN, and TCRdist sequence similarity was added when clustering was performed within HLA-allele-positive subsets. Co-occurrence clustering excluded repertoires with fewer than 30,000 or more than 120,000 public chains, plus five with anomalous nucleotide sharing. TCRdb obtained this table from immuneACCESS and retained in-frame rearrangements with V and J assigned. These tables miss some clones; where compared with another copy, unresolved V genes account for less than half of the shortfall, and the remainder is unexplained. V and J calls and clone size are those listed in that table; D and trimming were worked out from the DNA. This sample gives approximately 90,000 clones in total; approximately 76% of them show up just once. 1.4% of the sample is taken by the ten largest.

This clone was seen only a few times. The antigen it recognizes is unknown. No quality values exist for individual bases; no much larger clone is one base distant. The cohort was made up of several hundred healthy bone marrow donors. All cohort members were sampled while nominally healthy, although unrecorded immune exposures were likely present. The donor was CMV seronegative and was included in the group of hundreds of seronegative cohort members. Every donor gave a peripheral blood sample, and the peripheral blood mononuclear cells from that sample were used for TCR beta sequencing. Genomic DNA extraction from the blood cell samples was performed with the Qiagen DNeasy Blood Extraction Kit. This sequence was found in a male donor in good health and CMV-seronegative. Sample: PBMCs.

The CDR3 reads as follows: CASSQEGGEKLFF. The sequenced DNA: TGCGCCAGCAGCCAAGAAGGCGGTGAAAAACTGTTTTTT. The chain is assembled from TRBV4-3 and TRBJ1-4; the D gene is not confidently resolved. Trimming removed 0 bases from V and 7 bases from J, leaving 6 bases between the germline ends. The CDR1 and CDR2 encoded by the germline V gene are LGHNA and YSLEER. The CDR3 holds 13 amino acids from the cysteine to the phenylalanine. The read is trimmed to its CDR3 DNA, 39 bases read in frame from base 1.